What follows are 27 T cell receptor beta chains derived from one specimen sequenced in a study of blood T cell repertoires in COVID-19. The table came from immunoSEQ multiplex PCR; TCRdb's copy has only in-frame clones and leaves some out. The table has 140,000 or so clones, just under 85% seen once. The sample taken for sequencing was PBMCs or T cells enriched from blood (not recorded which). These TCRs come from a man between 50 and 59 years old who had recovered from COVID-19.

This clone was seen a few times. The rearrangement links TRBV27 to TRBJ2-3, with 7 bases matching TRBD2. V was clipped by 7 bases and J by 6 bases; unmatched bases: 22. Germline values: CDR1 MNHEY, CDR2 SMNVEV (reference sequence). This CDR3 has 18 residues. CDR3 region: CASTLSGWGTGAGDTQYF. The DNA of the CDR3 is TGTGCCAGCACTCTCTCGGGGTGGGGTACCGGAGCGGGGGATACGCAGTATTTT.

This chain uses TRBV18 with TRBJ1-5, with D tentatively TRBD1 (5 bases). Germline V CDR1 and CDR2: KGHSH, LQKENI. There are 14 residues in the CDR3. Trimming cost V 3 bases and J 2 bases, with 8 bases left between them. The CDR3 bases are TGTGCCAGCTCACCCAGGGTTGGCAATCAGCCCCAGCATTTT. This sequence encodes CASSPRVGNQPQHF.

The J gene is TRBJ2-6, the V gene TRBV27, with TRBD2 as a possible D gene (7 bases). The CDR3 spans 15 residues. Trimming took off 7 bases at V and 4 bases at J, with 14 bases between the two ends. From germline, CDR1 is MNHEY and CDR2 SMNVEV (reference sequence). The CDR3 is CASTEGGRGANVLTF. CDR3 coding DNA: TGTGCCAGCACCGAGGGGGGGCGAGGGGCCAACGTCCTGACTTTC. The variable domain in full, with the rest retrieved from reference TRBV27 and TRBJ2-6, is EAQVTQNPRYLITVTGKKLTVTCSQNMNHEYMSWYRQDPGLGLRQIYYSMNVEVTDKGDVPEGYKVSRKEKRNFPLILESPSPNQTSLYFCASTEGGRGANVLTFGAGSRLTVL.

The CDR3 loop is CASRPTGREQFF. The CDR3 bases are TGTGCCAGCAGGCCTACAGGGAGAGAGCAGTTCTTC. V is TRBV2 and J is TRBJ2-1; D possibly corresponds to TRBD1 (6 bases). Trimming cost V 6 bases and J 10 bases, with 13 bases left between them. This CDR3 comprises 12 residues. Germline CDR1 reads SNHLY; CDR2 reads FYNNEI.

The gene calls are TRBV7-9 and TRBJ2-3; 7 positions match TRBD2. The CDR3 has 12 residues. Trimming removed 7 bases from V and 5 bases from J; junction bases left unmatched: 3. Germline V CDR1 and CDR2: SEHNR, FQNEAQ (reference sequence). CDR3 region: CASKGRGDTQYF. For the CDR3, the DNA is TGTGCCAGCAAGGGGAGGGGAGATACGCAGTATTTT.

The chain couples TRBV6-6 to TRBJ1-6; D is unclear. The V end was cut by 5 bases, the J end by 7 bases, with 6 bases between. The CDR3 runs 12 residues. Germline CDR1 reads MNHNY; CDR2 reads SVGAGI (reference sequence). CDR3 DNA sequence: TGTGCCAGCAGTCGATTAAATTCACCCCTCCACTTT. Amino acid sequence: CASSRLNSPLHF.

The chain combines TRBV7-8 with TRBJ1-5; maybe TRBD1 (6 bases). In germline, CDR1 is SGHVS, CDR2 FQNEAQ. Trimming shortened V by 3 bases and J by 0 bases, and 12 bases separated the two germline ends. The CDR3 has 16 residues. CDR3 region: CASSFTQGYSNQPQHF. The CDR3, as DNA: TGTGCCAGCAGCTTTACACAGGGATATAGCAATCAGCCCCAGCATTTT.

The rearrangement uses TRBV12-5 and TRBJ1-5; D uncertain. The CDR3 runs to 11 residues. CDR1 and CDR2 from the germline V gene are LGHNT and FRNRAP. Trimming removed 5 bases from V and 7 bases from J, with 6 bases in between. The CDR3 loop is CASGPEQPQHF. CDR3 nucleotide sequence: TGTGCTAGTGGTCCAGAACAGCCCCAGCATTTT.

The genes are TRBV7-8 and TRBJ1-5, with 8 bases lining up with TRBD1. Per germline, CDR1 SGHVS and CDR2 FQNEAQ. This CDR3 spans 17 amino acids. V lost 1 base and J lost 0; bases outside the gene matches: 5. For the CDR3, the DNA is TGTGCCAGCAGCTTAGACAGGGGGTTTGATAGCAATCAGCCCCAGCATTTT. Translating it yields CASSLDRGFDSNQPQHF. Filled out from reference TRBV7-8 and TRBJ1-5, the complete variable domain reads GAGVSQSPRYKVAKRGQDVALRCDPISGHVSLFWYQQALGQGPEFLTYFQNEAQLDKSGLPSDRFFAERPEGSVSTLKIQRTQQEDSAVYLCASSLDRGFDSNQPQHFGDGTRLSIL.

This clone was counted a single time. The V gene is TRBV2, the J gene TRBJ1-2; unclear D gene. Trimming took off 6 bases at V and 2 bases at J, with 16 bases between the two ends. Germline CDR1 is SNHLY and CDR2 is FYNNEI. This CDR3 is built from 15 residues. This chain's CDR3 is CASRRAPTLNYGYTF. DNA for the CDR3: TGTGCCAGCAGGAGGGCTCCGACTCTGAACTATGGCTACACCTTC.

The CDR3, as DNA: TGTGCCAGCAGCTTAGAACAGACAGGGGCGAGGGAAAAACTGTTTTTT. Residues: CASSLEQTGAREKLFF. V is TRBV11-2 and J is TRBJ1-4, with 8 bases identical to TRBD1. Trimming removed 0 bases from V and 8 bases from J; junction bases left unmatched: 8. This CDR3 comprises 16 residues. Germline assignment: CDR1 SGHAT and CDR2 FQNNGV.

The chain carries TRBV9 and TRBJ1-2, with 7 bases lining up with TRBD1. Germline V gene sequence: CDR1 SGDLS, CDR2 YYNGEE. Trimming removed 0 bases from V and 3 bases from J; junction bases left unmatched: 5. CDR3 length equals 15 residues. This CDR3 is CASSVGWGQYYGYTF. Here the CDR3 DNA reads TGTGCCAGCAGCGTAGGCTGGGGACAGTACTATGGCTACACCTTC.

The chain employs TRBV7-3 and TRBJ2-2; D might be TRBD2 (5 bases). This CDR3 contains 14 residues. The germline V gene encodes CDR1 SGHTA and CDR2 FQGTGA. Trimming shortened V by 2 bases and J by 5 bases, and 9 bases separated the two germline ends. The DNA for the CDR3 is TGTGCCAGCAGCTTAGGTTCGGGGACCGGGGAGCTGTTTTTT. Protein: CASSLGSGTGELFF.

The chain uses TRBV24-1 and TRBJ1-2, with TRBD1 matching over 9 bases. CDR1 is KGHDR and CDR2 is SFDVKD in the germline V gene. V gave up 3 bases and J gave up 6 bases; unmatched junction bases: 1. This CDR3 has 13 residues. The CDR3 sequence is CATSDGTGNGYTF. In nucleotides, the CDR3 is TGTGCCACCAGTGATGGGACAGGGAATGGCTACACCTTC.

This clone has only a few counts. The rearrangement joins TRBV5-1 to TRBJ1-5; D possibly corresponds to TRBD1 (6 bases). Germline CDR1 is SGHRS and CDR2 is YFSETQ. The CDR3 length is 14 residues. The V and J ends lost 4 bases and 5 bases respectively, with 13 bases between them. CDR3: CASSPRGGDQPQHF. The CDR3 nucleotides read TGCGCCAGCAGCCCAAGGGGGGGCGATCAGCCCCAGCATTTT.

The rearrangement links TRBV11-2 to TRBJ1-2; the D gene is possibly TRBD1 (6 bases). V was pared by 6 bases and J by 7 bases, with 18 bases between. In germline, CDR1 is SGHAT, CDR2 FQNNGV. The CDR3 contains 14 residues. CDR3 region: CASRRGGGIAGYTF. As DNA, the CDR3 is TGTGCCAGCAGAAGAGGGGGGGGGATTGCTGGCTACACCTTC.

This rearrangement joins TRBV6-5 to TRBJ1-1; TRBD1 agrees at 8 bases. This CDR3 is built from 13 residues. Germline CDR1 MNHEY, CDR2 SVGAGI. V shed 2 bases, J shed 6 bases, and the junction held 2 bases outside the gene matches. As DNA, the CDR3 is TGTGCCAGCAGTTACCCGGACAGGGCTGAAGCTTTCTTT. Translating gives CASSYPDRAEAFF.

V usage is TRBV7-9 and J usage is TRBJ1-3; D remains unclear. The germline V and J ends were trimmed by 5 bases and 3 bases, with 14 bases remaining between them. This CDR3 has 15 residues. Per germline, CDR1 SEHNR and CDR2 FQNEAQ (reference sequence). The CDR3 DNA sequence: TGTGCCAGCAGCCATCCTGGGCTACGTGGAAACACCATATATTTT. Encoded protein: CASSHPGLRGNTIYF.

The V gene is TRBV5-1, the J gene TRBJ1-3; 10 nucleotides align to TRBD1. The V gene end was trimmed by 2 bases and the J gene end by 0 bases; junction bases not matched to a gene: 8. The CDR3 contains 18 residues. CDR1 and CDR2 from the germline V gene are SGHRS and YFSETQ. CDR3 DNA: TGCGCCAGCAGCTTAGCGACAGGGGGCCGTCGCTCTGGAAACACCATATATTTT. This codes for CASSLATGGRRSGNTIYF.

This clone has more than one count but fewer than ten. The chain combines TRBV6-2 or TRBV6-3 with TRBJ2-7; TRBD2 agrees at 11 bases. The CDR3 length is 17 residues. Trimming took 4 bases from V and 2 from J; bases not matched to a gene: 10. Per germline, CDR1 MNHEY and CDR2 SVGEGT. Here the CDR3 DNA reads TGTGCCAGCAGTTTTCTAGCGGGGGGTTACACTACCTACGAGCAGTACTTC. Amino acid sequence: CASSFLAGGYTTYEQYF.

The chain couples TRBV28 to TRBJ1-6; D is unclear. This CDR3 region has 16 residues. Per germline, CDR1 MDHEN and CDR2 SYDVKM. V was pared by 2 bases and J by 0 bases, with 8 bases between. This chain's CDR3 is CASSLVADSYNSPLHF. CDR3 in DNA: TGTGCCAGCAGTTTAGTAGCCGACTCCTATAATTCACCCCTCCACTTT.

The genes are TRBV11-1 and TRBJ2-7; D is possibly TRBD1 (5 bases). The germline V gene has CDR1 SGHAT and CDR2 FQDESV (reference sequence). CDR3 size: 15 residues. The V gene lost 0 bases and the J gene lost 2 bases, with 11 bases spanning the gap. The chain's CDR3 is CASSLASGSPYEQYF. The CDR3 bases are TGTGCCAGCAGCTTAGCGTCAGGGTCACCCTACGAGCAGTACTTC.

This chain connects TRBV4-3 to TRBJ2-1, with 11 bases matching TRBD2. J lost 7 bases, V lost 1 base, and 3 bases had no gene match. This CDR3 is 15 amino acids long. Germline V gene sequence: CDR1 LGHNA, CDR2 YSLEER. The CDR3, as DNA: TGCGCCAGCAGCCAAGTAGCGGGGGGGAGGAATGAGCAGTTCTTC. It translates to CASSQVAGGRNEQFF.

This clone came up once. V is TRBV7-2 and J is TRBJ1-1, with TRBD1 matching over 7 bases. Losses at the gene ends were 5 bases for V and 1 base for J; bases not matched to a gene: 4. This CDR3 comprises 14 residues. CDR1 is SGHTA, CDR2 FQGNSA, per germline. CDR3 amino acids: CASSIGTANTEAFF. The CDR3 nucleotides read TGTGCCAGCAGCATTGGGACAGCGAACACTGAAGCTTTCTTT. Full variable domain (outside the CDR3, taken from reference TRBV7-2 and TRBJ1-1): GAGVSQSPSNKVTEKGKDVELRCDPISGHTALYWYRQSLGQGLEFLIYFQGNSAPDKSGLPSDRFSAERTGGSVSTLTIQRTQQEDSAVYLCASSIGTANTEAFFGQGTRLTVV.

This sequence joins TRBV5-4 and TRBJ2-2; possibly TRBD2 for D (5 bases). Germline assignment: CDR1 SGHNT and CDR2 YYREEE (reference sequence). This CDR3 contains 15 residues. V was shortened by 0 bases and J by 0 bases, with 6 bases between the two germline ends. CDR3 bases: TGTGCCAGCAGCTTGGACGGGACGAACACCGGGGAGCTGTTTTTT. Its translation is CASSLDGTNTGELFF.

The CDR3 here is CASSQSWRDNEQFF. The CDR3 DNA is TGTGCCAGCAGCCAGTCGTGGCGGGACAATGAGCAGTTCTTC. The chain recombines TRBV11-3 with TRBJ2-1; D is perhaps TRBD2 (5 bases). CDR3 length: 14 amino acids. Looked up from germline, CDR1 is SGHNT and CDR2 is YENEEA. V was pared by 5 bases and J by 5 bases, with 13 bases between.

The chain couples TRBV4-3 to TRBJ1-2; the D gene is possibly TRBD1 (6 bases). This CDR3 spans 15 amino acids. Germline lookup yields CDR1 LGHNA and CDR2 YSLEER. Trimming took 4 bases from V and 2 from J, leaving 14 bases between them. The CDR3 nucleotides read TGCGCCAGCAGCCGGCAGGGGACCACCAACTATGGCTACACCTTC. Its translation is CASSRQGTTNYGYTF.